This T cell receptor (beta chain) was sequenced in a study of shared clonotypes between healthy human individuals. Study-wide background: Donors had three CD4 naive, three CD4 memory, two CD8 naive and one CD8 memory plate apiece.

This clone is a singleton in its sample. Antigen: not known. General study points: Investigators expected sequencing depth to affect clonotype sharing among donors. Only blood was sampled, and tissue TCR repertoires likely differ from blood ones. Memory subsets generally showed smaller estimated richness than naive subsets did.

The protocol was immunoSEQ multiplex PCR, while the TCRdb copy is restricted to in-frame clones and leaves out a portion. The sample consists of millions of clones, under 95% of them appearing once. Naive-designated CD8 cells lacked CD45RO, were positively enriched for CCR7, and omitted terminally differentiated effector memory CD45RA+ cells. The CDR3 covers 14 residues. Germline trimming cut 1 base from V and 4 bases from J; bases unmatched to any gene: 3. Germline-derived CDR1 and CDR2 are LGHNA and YSLEER. The specimen sequenced was naive CD8+ T cells from PBMCs. This TCR was sampled from a man younger than 30 in good health. Some clones in this sample may be carry-over from other donors' samples. J is TRBJ2-7 and V is TRBV4-3; 8 bases are a match to TRBD1. CDR3 in amino acids: CASSQGQGWYEQYF. The CDR3 bases are TGCGCCAGCAGCCAAGGACAGGGGTGGTACGAGCAGTACTTC.